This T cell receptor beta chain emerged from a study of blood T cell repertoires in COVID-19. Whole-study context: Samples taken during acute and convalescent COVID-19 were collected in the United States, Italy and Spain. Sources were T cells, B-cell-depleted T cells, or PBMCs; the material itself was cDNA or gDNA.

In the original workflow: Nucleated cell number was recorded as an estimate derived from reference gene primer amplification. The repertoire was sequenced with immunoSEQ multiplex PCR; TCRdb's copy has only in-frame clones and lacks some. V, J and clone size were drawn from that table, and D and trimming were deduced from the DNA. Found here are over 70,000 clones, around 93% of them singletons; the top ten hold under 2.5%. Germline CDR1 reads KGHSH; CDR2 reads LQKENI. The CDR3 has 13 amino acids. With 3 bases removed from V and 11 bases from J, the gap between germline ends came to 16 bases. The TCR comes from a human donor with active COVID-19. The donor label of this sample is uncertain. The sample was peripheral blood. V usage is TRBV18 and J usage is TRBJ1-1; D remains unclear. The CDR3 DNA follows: TGTGCCAGCTCACCCGAAGGTTTTGAGGCGGCTTTCTTT. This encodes CASSPEGFEAAFF.